This T cell receptor beta chain is drawn from a study of control samples from healthy donors and cancer patients. The repertoire was sequenced with immunoSEQ multiplex PCR; TCRdb's copy has only in-frame clones and lacks some. The data show roughly 80,000 clones, around 92% seen once. Germline V CDR1 and CDR2: GTSNPN, SVGIG (reference sequence). V shed 0 bases and J shed 7 bases, with 13 bases lying between them. The CDR3 has 15 residues. The clonotype originates from a man aged 45-60 years in good health. The chain links TRBV30 to TRBJ1-6; D possibly corresponds to TRBD1 (6 bases). Sequenced material: blood. For the CDR3, the DNA is TGTGCCTGGAGTGTACGGGGGCCCCTCAATTCACCCCTCCACTTT. It yields the protein CAWSVRGPLNSPLHF.